A selection of T cell receptor beta chains follows, all from one sample in a study of T cell responses to AZD1222 COVID-19 vaccine. Assay: immunoSEQ multiplex PCR; the TCRdb copy retains only in-frame clones and omits some. The sample holds over 100,000 clones, 85% to 90% seen once. Here the sequenced sample was peripheral blood, taken on day 0 of AZD1222 vaccination. The receptors shown here come from an adult in good health. The CDR3 runs from the conserved cysteine through the conserved F or W. The D gene is left open where the match is weak. Not all rows give a size; the values are once, few, many and, for expanded clones, a class.

once	TRBV4-3	NA	TRBJ1-2	CASSQDGGGYGYTF	TGCGCCAGCAGCCAAGACGGTGGGGGGTATGGCTACACCTTC
NA	TRBV5-4	NA	TRBJ2-6	CASSSRTGVGGANVLTF	TGTGCCAGCAGCTCACGGACGGGGGTGGGAGGGGCCAACGTCCTGACTTTC
NA	TRBV18	NA	TRBJ2-5	CASSPQDATAPETQYF	TGTGCCAGCTCACCCCAGGACGCAACCGCCCCAGAGACCCAGTACTTC
NA	TRBV27	NA	TRBJ1-5	CASARISGLPLDQPQHF	TGTGCCAGTGCAAGAATCAGCGGCCTACCACTGGATCAGCCCCAGCATTTT
few	TRBV5-5	NA	TRBJ1-1	CASSLEWRVNTEAFF	TGTGCCAGCAGCTTGGAATGGCGGGTGAACACTGAAGCTTTCTTT
NA	TRBV7-2	TRBD1	TRBJ2-1	CASSLAGTAYNEQFF	TGTGCCAGCAGCTTAGCGGGGACAGCTTACAATGAGCAGTTCTTC
NA	TRBV19	NA	TRBJ1-5	CASSFLHTERNQPQHF	TGTGCCAGTAGTTTCCTCCACACTGAGCGCAATCAGCCCCAGCATTTT
NA	TRBV27	NA	TRBJ1-5	CASSERPSRPQPQHF	TGTGCCAGCAGTGAAAGACCCTCCCGTCCTCAGCCCCAGCATTTT
NA	TRBV2	TRBD1	TRBJ1-4	CASRAPGQYNEKLFF	TGTGCCAGCAGAGCTCCGGGACAGTATAATGAAAAACTGTTTTTT
NA	TRBV5-1	NA	TRBJ1-1	CASSWGGIVNTEAFF	TGCGCCAGCAGCTGGGGGGGAATCGTGAACACTGAAGCTTTCTTT
once	TRBV7-2	TRBD2	TRBJ2-7	CASSFPGLAAYEQYF	TGTGCCAGCAGCTTTCCGGGACTAGCGGCCTACGAGCAGTACTTC
NA	TRBV6-5	TRBD1	TRBJ1-2	CASGTGNYGYTF	TGTGCCAGCGGGACAGGGAACTATGGCTACACCTTC
once	TRBV7-3	NA	TRBJ1-1	CASGETVDTEAFF	TGTGCCAGCGGGGAGACAGTAGACACTGAAGCTTTCTTT
NA	TRBV9	TRBD2	TRBJ2-3	CASSVTSGRTDTQYF	TGTGCCAGCAGCGTTACTAGCGGGAGGACAGATACGCAGTATTTT
NA	TRBV29-1	NA	TRBJ1-1	CSPYDSLNTEAFF	TGCAGCCCGTACGACAGCCTGAACACTGAAGCTTTCTTT
NA	TRBV24-1	NA	TRBJ2-2	CATSDFPRMRGGRAGELFF	TGTGCCACCAGTGATTTCCCACGGATGAGGGGAGGTAGAGCCGGGGAGCTGTTTTTT
NA	TRBV6-4	NA	TRBJ2-3	CASSAEQGYTQYF	TGTGCCAGCAGTGCCGAACAGGGATATACGCAGTATTTT
NA	TRBV3-1/TRBV3-2	NA	TRBJ1-5	CASSQDLSGNQPQHF	TGTGCCAGCAGCCAAGATCTGTCAGGGAATCAGCCCCAGCATTTT
NA	TRBV7-3	TRBD1	TRBJ1-2	CASSPTGEGDYGYTF	TGTGCCAGCAGCCCTACAGGGGAAGGTGACTATGGCTACACCTTC
NA	TRBV18	NA	TRBJ2-1	CASSPNGETSGQFF	TGTGCCAGCTCACCTAATGGGGAAACCAGCGGGCAGTTCTTC
NA	TRBV6-5	TRBD1	TRBJ2-2	CASSIKQGTTGELFF	TGTGCCAGCAGTATAAAACAGGGGACCACCGGGGAGCTGTTTTTT
NA	TRBV6-5	NA	TRBJ1-2	CASSYGPTLGYGYTF	TGTGCCAGCAGTTACGGGCCCACTTTAGGGTATGGCTACACCTTC
NA	TRBV9	TRBD2	TRBJ2-5	CASSPGGSGGPQETQYF	TGTGCCAGCAGCCCCGGGGGTAGCGGGGGCCCACAAGAGACCCAGTACTTC
NA	TRBV7-9	NA	TRBJ2-7	CASSFPSSYEQYF	TGTGCCAGCAGCTTTCCCAGCTCCTACGAGCAGTACTTC
NA	TRBV6-2/TRBV6-3	NA	TRBJ1-5	CASSYSGRSNQPQHF	TGTGCCAGCAGTTACTCGGGACGTAGCAATCAGCCCCAGCATTTT
NA	TRBV7-6	TRBD1	TRBJ1-3	CASSRDREAGNTIYF	TGTGCCAGCAGTCGTGACAGGGAAGCTGGAAACACCATATATTTT
NA	TRBV28	NA	TRBJ2-6	CASSSLRSGANVLTF	TGTGCCAGCAGTTCCTTACGATCTGGGGCCAACGTCCTGACTTTC
NA	TRBV11-2	NA	TRBJ1-3	CASSLEMAGGGNTIYF	TGTGCCAGCAGCTTGGAGATGGCGGGGGGAGGAAACACCATATATTTT
NA	TRBV7-9	TRBD1	TRBJ1-3	CASSSSGGGGNTIYF	TGTGCCAGCAGCTCCTCAGGGGGCGGTGGAAACACCATATATTTT
NA	TRBV5-1	TRBD1	TRBJ2-5	CASSLSGQGEVETQYF	TGCGCCAGCAGCTTGAGCGGACAGGGGGAAGTAGAGACCCAGTACTTC
NA	TRBV29-1	NA	TRBJ1-3	CSVEVGNTIYF	TGCAGCGTTGAGGTTGGAAACACCATATATTTT
NA	TRBV11-2	NA	TRBJ2-2	CASSLSSAPNTGELFF	TGTGCCAGCAGCCTTAGTTCGGCGCCGAACACCGGGGAGCTGTTTTTT
NA	TRBV28	TRBD1	TRBJ1-2	CASSSGTDYGYTF	TGTGCCAGCAGTTCTGGGACAGACTATGGCTACACCTTC
once	TRBV6-6	NA	TRBJ2-5	CASSYRDVEKTQYF	TGTGCCAGCAGTTACCGAGACGTCGAGAAGACCCAGTACTTC
few	TRBV13	NA	TRBJ1-4	CASSFTSGGPSEKLFF	TGTGCCAGCAGCTTTACATCGGGGGGCCCCAGTGAAAAACTGTTTTTT
NA	TRBV7-9	TRBD1	TRBJ2-1	CASSLADRGFGIRGNEQFF	TGTGCCAGCAGCTTAGCCGACAGGGGATTTGGGATACGGGGCAATGAGCAGTTCTTC
NA	TRBV6-6	NA	TRBJ2-2	CASSSVRDANTGELFF	TGTGCCAGCAGTTCAGTCAGGGACGCGAACACCGGGGAGCTGTTTTTT
NA	TRBV28	TRBD1	TRBJ1-2	CANSGGTNYGYTF	TGTGCCAACTCAGGGGGAACTAACTATGGCTACACCTTC
NA	TRBV19	TRBD2	TRBJ2-3	CASSITSGSGADTQYF	TGTGCCAGTAGTATAACTAGCGGGAGTGGGGCAGATACGCAGTATTTT
NA	TRBV9	TRBD2	TRBJ2-7	CASSVGAGGGEQYF	TGTGCCAGCAGCGTAGGCGCGGGAGGGGGAGAGCAGTACTTC
NA	TRBV19	NA	TRBJ1-1	CASRDTGNTEAFF	TGTGCCAGTAGGGACACCGGTAACACTGAAGCTTTCTTT
NA	TRBV6-5	NA	TRBJ1-5	CASSYGGSNQPQHF	TGTGCCAGCAGTTATGGGGGGAGCAATCAGCCCCAGCATTTT
few	TRBV19	NA	TRBJ2-2	CASRVTGELFF	TGTGCCAGTAGAGTTACCGGGGAGCTGTTTTTT
few	TRBV5-1	NA	TRBJ2-5	CASSAGMGETQYF	TGCGCCAGCAGCGCTGGGATGGGGGAGACCCAGTACTTC
NA	TRBV7-8	NA	TRBJ1-5	CASSSDGLNQPQHF	TGTGCCAGCAGCTCTGACGGACTCAATCAGCCCCAGCATTTT
NA	TRBV28	NA	TRBJ1-1	CASSLGPNTEAFF	TGTGCCAGCAGTTTGGGGCCGAACACTGAAGCTTTCTTT
NA	TRBV7-9	NA	TRBJ2-2	CASSFQTGELFF	TGTGCCAGCAGCTTCCAAACCGGGGAGCTGTTTTTT
NA	TRBV19	TRBD1	TRBJ1-1	CASSEDRGLNTEAFF	TGTGCCAGTAGTGAGGACAGGGGGTTGAACACTGAAGCTTTCTTT
NA	TRBV10-3	NA	TRBJ2-7	CAIMDSGGGEQYF	TGTGCCATCATGGACTCTGGGGGTGGGGAGCAGTACTTC
NA	TRBV7-9	NA	TRBJ1-2	CASSRDPGGYTF	TGTGCCAGCAGTCGGGACCCGGGTGGCTACACCTTC
NA	TRBV9	NA	TRBJ2-3	CASSPYLGVPDTQYF	TGTGCCAGCAGCCCATATCTCGGGGTTCCGGATACGCAGTATTTT
once	TRBV27	TRBD1	TRBJ1-3	CASRGTGTVSGNTIYF	TGTGCCAGCAGAGGAACCGGGACAGTCTCTGGAAACACCATATATTTT
NA	TRBV6-2/TRBV6-3	TRBD2	TRBJ2-1	CASSYPTSGRVNEQFF	TGTGCCAGCAGTTACCCGACTAGCGGGAGGGTCAATGAGCAGTTCTTC
NA	TRBV29-1	NA	TRBJ2-1	CSVVTYNEQFF	TGCAGCGTTGTCACTTACAATGAGCAGTTCTTC
NA	TRBV27	NA	TRBJ2-2	CASRVGQNTGELFF	TGTGCCAGCAGAGTCGGACAGAACACCGGGGAGCTGTTTTTT
NA	TRBV10-3	TRBD2	TRBJ2-7	CAISDRGAGETEQYF	TGTGCCATCAGTGACCGAGGCGCGGGAGAAACCGAGCAGTACTTC
NA	TRBV5-1	TRBD2	TRBJ2-3	CASSETSGAYTDTQYF	TGCGCCAGCAGCGAAACTAGCGGGGCGTACACAGATACGCAGTATTTT
NA	TRBV5-1	NA	TRBJ1-4	CASRLNARQKLFF	TGCGCCAGCCGACTGAACGCCCGACAAAAACTGTTTTTT
NA	TRBV30	NA	TRBJ2-7	CAWSATGTGDEQYF	TGTGCCTGGAGTGCTACCGGGACGGGAGACGAGCAGTACTTC
NA	TRBV23-1	TRBD1	TRBJ1-5	CASSTLRGPSNQPQHF	TGCGCTAGCAGTACCCTCAGGGGGCCTAGCAATCAGCCCCAGCATTTT